This T cell receptor (beta chain) was profiled in a study of blood T cell repertoires in COVID-19. As processed by the authors: Reference gene primer amplification in the assay estimated nucleated cell counts. Only in-frame clones appear in the TCRdb table, and some are missing; sequencing was by immunoSEQ multiplex PCR. V and J calls and clone size follow that table, whereas D and trimming were derived from the DNA. The sample has around 99,000 clones; about four fifths are singletons. The V and J ends lost 2 bases and 1 base respectively, with 11 bases between them. CDR1 and CDR2 (germline): SGHVS, FQNEAQ. The CDR3 contains 15 residues.

This receptor was obtained from an elderly woman with active or convalescent COVID-19. Input material: peripheral blood. V usage is TRBV7-8 and J usage is TRBJ1-1, with D uncertain. Here the CDR3 reads CASSLSWAGNTEAFF. DNA of the CDR3: TGTGCCAGCAGCTTATCATGGGCGGGGAACACTGAAGCTTTCTTT.